This paragraph covers one TCR beta chain sequence. Its antigen remains unidentified. TCRdb analysed the 5' RACE reads with MiXCR anew, one entry per CDR3 protein. Here the sample spans 380,000 or so distinct CDR3 sequences, about 13% being singletons. The sample originates from a study of T-cell memory formation after mild COVID-19. Whole-study findings and limits: CM and EM subsets held most contracting CD4+ clones; EMRA held CD8+ ones.

Germline loops: CDR1 SGHRS, CDR2 YFSETQ. CDR3 length: 16 amino acids. V lost 0 bases to trimming and J lost 3 bases; unmatched junction nucleotides: 6. This chain connects TRBV5-1 to TRBJ2-5, with 9 bases identical to TRBD2. This TCR was sampled from a man aged 18 to 29 who had mild COVID-19 (a few samples of this study predate the infection). Cell type and time point are not known. Sequencing used PBMCs or a T cell subset sorted from them (not recorded which). DNA for the CDR3: TGCGCCAGCAGCTTGGTTGCTAGCGGGGAGAAAGAGACCCAGTACTTC. Its protein is CASSLVASGEKETQYF.